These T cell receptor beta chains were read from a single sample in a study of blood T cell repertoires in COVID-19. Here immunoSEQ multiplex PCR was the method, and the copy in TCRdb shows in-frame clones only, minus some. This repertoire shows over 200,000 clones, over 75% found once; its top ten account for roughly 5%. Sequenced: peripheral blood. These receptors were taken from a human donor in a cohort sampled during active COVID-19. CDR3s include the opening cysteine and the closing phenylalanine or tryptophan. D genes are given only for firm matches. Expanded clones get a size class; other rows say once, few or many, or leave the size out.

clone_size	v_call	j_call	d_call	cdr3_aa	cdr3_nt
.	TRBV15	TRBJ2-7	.	CATSRDQSGVGYEQYF	TGTGCCACCAGCAGAGATCAATCGGGAGTGGGGTACGAGCAGTACTTC
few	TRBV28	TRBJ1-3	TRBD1	CASSSGGLHTIYF	TGTGCCAGCAGTTCAGGGGGGTTACACACCATATATTTT
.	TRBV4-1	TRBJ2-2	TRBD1	CASSQGRQGGGELFF	TGCGCCAGCAGCCAAGGTCGACAGGGGGGCGGGGAGCTGTTTTTT
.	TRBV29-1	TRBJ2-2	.	CSVEDLAGNTGELFF	TGCAGCGTTGAAGATCTGGCGGGAAACACCGGGGAGCTGTTTTTT
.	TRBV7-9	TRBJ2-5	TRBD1	CASSLGQGIPQETQYF	TGTGCCAGCAGTTTAGGACAGGGGATCCCCCAAGAGACCCAGTACTTC
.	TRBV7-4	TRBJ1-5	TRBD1	CASSSGQGAIQPQHF	TGTGCCAGCAGCTCCGGACAGGGGGCAATACAGCCCCAGCATTTT
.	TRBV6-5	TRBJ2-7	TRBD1	CASSSPGTGDSYEQYF	TGTGCCAGCAGTTCCCCCGGGACAGGGGATTCCTACGAGCAGTACTTC
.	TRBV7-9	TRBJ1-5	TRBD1	CASTPTGGRNQPQHF	TGTGCCAGCACTCCCACAGGGGGCCGGAATCAGCCCCAGCATTTT
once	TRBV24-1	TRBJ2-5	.	CATSDATGSQETQYF	TGTGCCACCAGTGATGCTACAGGGTCTCAAGAGACCCAGTACTTC
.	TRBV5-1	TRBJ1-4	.	CASSLGPSGGHEKLFF	TGCGCCAGCAGCTTGGGCCCCAGCGGGGGGCATGAAAAACTGTTTTTT
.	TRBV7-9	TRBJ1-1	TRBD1	CASSKGTGGITEAFF	TGTGCCAGCAGCAAAGGGACAGGGGGTATCACTGAAGCTTTCTTT
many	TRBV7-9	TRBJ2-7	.	CASSLPIGRTAVDEQYF	TGTGCCAGCAGCCTCCCGATAGGGAGAACTGCGGTAGACGAGCAGTACTTC
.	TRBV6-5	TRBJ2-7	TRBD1	CASSRRDRTYEQYF	TGTGCCAGCAGTCGGCGGGACAGGACCTACGAGCAGTACTTC
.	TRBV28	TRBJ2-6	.	CASRARSSGANVLTF	TGTGCCAGCAGAGCCCGTTCCTCTGGGGCCAACGTCCTGACTTTC
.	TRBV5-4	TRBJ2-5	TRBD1	CASSPMGQGAKTQYF	TGTGCCAGCAGCCCCATGGGACAGGGGGCGAAGACCCAGTACTTC
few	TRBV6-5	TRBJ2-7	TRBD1	CASSYSGQGAHEQYF	TGTGCCAGCAGTTACTCCGGACAGGGAGCCCACGAGCAGTACTTC
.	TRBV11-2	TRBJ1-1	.	CASSFGGRVTEAFF	TGTGCCAGCAGCTTCGGCGGGCGGGTCACTGAAGCTTTCTTT
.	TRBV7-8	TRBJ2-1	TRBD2	CASSARLAGENEQFF	TGTGCCAGCTCCGCGCGGCTAGCGGGAGAGAATGAGCAGTTCTTC
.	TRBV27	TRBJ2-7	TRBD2	CASSNGLAGVGEQYF	TGTGCCAGCAGTAATGGACTAGCGGGAGTTGGCGAGCAGTACTTC
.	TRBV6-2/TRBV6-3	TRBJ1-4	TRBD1	CASSRDRVYEKLFF	TGTGCCAGCAGTCGGGACAGGGTATATGAAAAACTGTTTTTT
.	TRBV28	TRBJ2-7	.	CASKETDSLSYEQYF	TGTGCCAGCAAGGAGACTGACAGTCTCTCCTACGAGCAGTACTTC
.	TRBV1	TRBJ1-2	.	CTSSQVSRGDYGYTF	TGCACCAGCAGCCAAGTTTCCAGGGGGGACTATGGCTACACCTTC
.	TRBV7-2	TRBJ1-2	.	CASSLVGGNYGYTF	TGTGCCAGCAGCTTAGTCGGGGGGAACTATGGCTACACCTTC
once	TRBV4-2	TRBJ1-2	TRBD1	CASSPWTGGYGYTF	TGTGCCAGCAGCCCTTGGACAGGCGGCTATGGCTACACCTTC
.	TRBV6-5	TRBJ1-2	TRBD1	CASSRDSISHGYTF	TGTGCCAGCAGCAGGGACAGTATCTCGCATGGCTACACCTTC
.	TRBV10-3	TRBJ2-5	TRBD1	CAISVTGLKQETQYF	TGTGCCATCAGTGTGACAGGGCTAAAGCAAGAGACCCAGTACTTC
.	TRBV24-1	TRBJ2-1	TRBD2	CATSDRGGIYNEQFF	TGTGCCACCAGTGACCGGGGAGGGATCTACAATGAGCAGTTCTTC
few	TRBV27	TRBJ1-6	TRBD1	CASRLDRSSYNSPLHF	TGTGCCAGCCGACTGGACAGGTCCTCCTATAATTCACCCCTCCACTTT
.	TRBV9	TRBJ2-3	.	CASSEGWDTDTQYF	TGTGCCAGCAGCGAGGGGTGGGACACAGATACGCAGTATTTT
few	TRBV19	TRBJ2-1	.	CASTPGGYNEQFF	TGTGCCAGTACCCCCGGAGGGTACAATGAGCAGTTCTTC
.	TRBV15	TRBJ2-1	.	CATSRGSSYNEQFF	TGTGCCACCAGCCGGGGGAGCTCCTACAATGAGCAGTTCTTC
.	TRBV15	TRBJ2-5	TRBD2	CATSSGLAGVETQYF	TGTGCCACCAGCTCCGGGCTAGCGGGAGTAGAGACCCAGTACTTC
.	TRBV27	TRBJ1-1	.	CASTDTGNTEAFF	TGTGCCAGCACCGACACAGGGAACACTGAAGCTTTCTTT
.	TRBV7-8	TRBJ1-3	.	CASSSRIIDRRNTIYF	TGTGCCAGCAGTTCCCGAATTATAGACAGAAGAAACACCATATATTTT
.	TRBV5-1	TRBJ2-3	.	CASSLAENAPRYF	TGCGCCAGCAGCTTGGCCGAAAATGCCCCGCGGTATTTT
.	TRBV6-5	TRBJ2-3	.	CASGRGPTDTQYF	TGTGCCAGCGGGCGGGGGCCCACAGATACGCAGTATTTT
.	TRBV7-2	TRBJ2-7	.	CASSLFPGSGPSYEQYF	TGTGCCAGCAGCCTCTTTCCAGGGAGCGGGCCATCCTACGAGCAGTACTTC
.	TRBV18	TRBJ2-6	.	CASSRDIQVSSGANVLTF	TGTGCCAGCTCACGCGACATACAGGTATCTTCTGGGGCCAACGTCCTGACTTTC
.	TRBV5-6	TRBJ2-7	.	CASSLAMAGTTYEQYF	TGTGCCAGCAGCTTGGCCATGGCGGGCACCACCTACGAGCAGTACTTC
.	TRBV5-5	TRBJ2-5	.	CASSLMETQYF	TGTGCCAGCAGCCTTATGGAGACCCAGTACTTC
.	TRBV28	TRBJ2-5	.	CASSRQQETQYF	TGTGCCAGCAGCCGACAGCAAGAGACCCAGTACTTC
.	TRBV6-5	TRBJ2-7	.	CASSYRQEGEQYF	TGTGCCAGCAGTTACCGACAGGAAGGCGAGCAGTACTTC
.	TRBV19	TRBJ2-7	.	CASSNTYEQYF	TGTGCCAGTAGTAACACCTACGAGCAGTACTTC
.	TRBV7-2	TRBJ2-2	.	CASSFGTTGELFF	TGTGCCAGCAGCTTCGGGACTACCGGGGAGCTGTTTTTT
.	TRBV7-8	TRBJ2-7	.	CASGGKGLSLLSYEQYF	TGTGCCAGCGGGGGCAAGGGGCTCTCCCTCTTATCCTACGAGCAGTACTTC
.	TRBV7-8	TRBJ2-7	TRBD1	CASSPRPDRVPLNFYEQYF	TGTGCCAGCAGCCCACGTCCGGACAGGGTCCCGTTAAACTTTTACGAGCAGTACTTC
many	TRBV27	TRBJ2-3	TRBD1	CASSPTDRGGYTDTQYF	TGTGCCAGCAGTCCGACGGACAGGGGGGGATACACAGATACGCAGTATTTT
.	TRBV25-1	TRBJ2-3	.	CASRRGTRTDTQYF	TGTGCCAGCAGGCGGGGTACTCGGACAGATACGCAGTATTTT
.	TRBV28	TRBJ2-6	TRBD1	CASRTGGAGANVLTF	TGTGCCAGCAGGACAGGGGGCGCCGGGGCCAACGTCCTGACTTTC
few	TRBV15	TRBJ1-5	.	CATSRVALGNQPQHF	TGTGCCACCAGCAGAGTGGCTCTTGGCAATCAGCCCCAGCATTTT
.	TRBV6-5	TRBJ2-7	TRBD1	CASLSAGTGRGEQYF	TGTGCCAGCCTCTCAGCCGGGACAGGGAGAGGCGAGCAGTACTTC
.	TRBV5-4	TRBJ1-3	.	CASSSGGWASGNTIYF	TGTGCCAGCAGTTCGGGAGGTTGGGCCTCTGGAAACACCATATATTTT
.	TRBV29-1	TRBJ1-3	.	CSAKGHRVGGNTIYF	TGCAGCGCCAAGGGGCACAGGGTCGGTGGAAACACCATATATTTT
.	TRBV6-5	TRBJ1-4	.	CASSYTPTGRVEKLFF	TGTGCCAGCAGTTACACCCCTACAGGGCGGGTTGAAAAACTGTTTTTT
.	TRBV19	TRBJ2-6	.	CASSIRRGSGANVLTF	TGTGCCAGTAGTATCCGACGGGGCTCTGGGGCCAACGTCCTGACTTTC
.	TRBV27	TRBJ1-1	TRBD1	CASRGQGWTEAFF	TGTGCCAGCAGGGGACAGGGGTGGACTGAAGCTTTCTTT
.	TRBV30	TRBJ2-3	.	CAWSIGGQDTQYF	TGTGCCTGGAGCATCGGGGGTCAAGATACGCAGTATTTT
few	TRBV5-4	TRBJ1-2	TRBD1	CASSLAGGLYGYTF	TGTGCCAGCAGCTTGGCAGGGGGCCTCTATGGCTACACCTTC
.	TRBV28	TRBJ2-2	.	CASCRYTGELFF	TGTGCCAGTTGTCGGTACACCGGGGAGCTGTTTTTT
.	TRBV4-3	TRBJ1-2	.	CASSQDQGLLYGYTF	TGCGCCAGCAGCCAAGATCAAGGACTACTCTATGGCTACACCTTC